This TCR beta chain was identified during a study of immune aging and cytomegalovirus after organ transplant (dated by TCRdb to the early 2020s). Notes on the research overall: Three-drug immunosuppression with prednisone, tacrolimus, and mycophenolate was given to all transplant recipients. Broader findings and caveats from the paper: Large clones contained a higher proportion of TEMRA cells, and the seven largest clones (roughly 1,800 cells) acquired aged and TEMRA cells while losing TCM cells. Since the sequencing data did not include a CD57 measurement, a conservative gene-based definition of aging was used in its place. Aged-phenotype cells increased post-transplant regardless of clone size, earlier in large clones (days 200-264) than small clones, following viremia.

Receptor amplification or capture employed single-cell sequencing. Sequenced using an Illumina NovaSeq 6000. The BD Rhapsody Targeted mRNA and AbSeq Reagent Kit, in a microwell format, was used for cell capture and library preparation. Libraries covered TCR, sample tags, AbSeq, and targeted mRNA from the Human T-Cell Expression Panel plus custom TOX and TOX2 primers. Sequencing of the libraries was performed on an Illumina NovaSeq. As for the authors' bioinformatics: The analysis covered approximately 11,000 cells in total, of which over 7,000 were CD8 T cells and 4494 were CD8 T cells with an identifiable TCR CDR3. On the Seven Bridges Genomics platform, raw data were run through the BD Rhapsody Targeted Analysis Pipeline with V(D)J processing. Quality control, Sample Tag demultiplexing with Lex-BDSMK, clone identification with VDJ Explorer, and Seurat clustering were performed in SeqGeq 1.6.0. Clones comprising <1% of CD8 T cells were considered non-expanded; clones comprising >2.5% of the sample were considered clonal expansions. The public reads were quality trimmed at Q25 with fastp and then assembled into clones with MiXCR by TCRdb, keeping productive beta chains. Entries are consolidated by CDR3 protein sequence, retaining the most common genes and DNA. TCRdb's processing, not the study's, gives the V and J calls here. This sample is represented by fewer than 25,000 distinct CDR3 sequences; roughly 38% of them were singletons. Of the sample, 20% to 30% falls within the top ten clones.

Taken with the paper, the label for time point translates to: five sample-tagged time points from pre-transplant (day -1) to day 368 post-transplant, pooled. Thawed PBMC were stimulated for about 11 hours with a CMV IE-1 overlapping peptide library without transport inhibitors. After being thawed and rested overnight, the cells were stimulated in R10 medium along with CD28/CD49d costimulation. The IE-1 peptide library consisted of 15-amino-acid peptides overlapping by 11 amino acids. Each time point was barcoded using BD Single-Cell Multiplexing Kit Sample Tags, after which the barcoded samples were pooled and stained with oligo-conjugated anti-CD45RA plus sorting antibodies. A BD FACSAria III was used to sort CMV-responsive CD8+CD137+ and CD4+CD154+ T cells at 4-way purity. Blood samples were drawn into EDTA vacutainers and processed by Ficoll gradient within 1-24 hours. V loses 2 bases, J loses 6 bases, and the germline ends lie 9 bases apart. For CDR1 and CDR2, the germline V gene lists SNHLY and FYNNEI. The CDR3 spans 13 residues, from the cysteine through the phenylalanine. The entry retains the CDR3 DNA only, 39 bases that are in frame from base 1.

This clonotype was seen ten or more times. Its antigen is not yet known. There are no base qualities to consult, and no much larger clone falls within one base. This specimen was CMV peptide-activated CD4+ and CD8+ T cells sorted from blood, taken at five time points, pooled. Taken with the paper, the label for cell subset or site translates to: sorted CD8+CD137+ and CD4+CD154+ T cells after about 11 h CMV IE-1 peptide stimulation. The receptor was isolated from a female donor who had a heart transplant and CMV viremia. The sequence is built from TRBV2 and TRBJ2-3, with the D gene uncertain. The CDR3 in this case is CASSEKRWDTQYF. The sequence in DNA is TGTGCCAGCAGTGAAAAAAGGTGGGATACGCAGTATTTT.